This section outlines one T cell receptor (beta chain) sequence together with its context. Its specificity is not known. This entry comes from a study of T cell repertoires and Cas9 in healthy adults. Overall study: Multi-effector potency, cytotoxicity and lineage were assessed in SpCas9-reactive CD4 and CD8 T cells. Points from the study as a whole: In vitro, SpCas9-reactive Tregs were reported to curb effector T cell proliferation and function.

Trimming took 1 base from V and 8 from J; bases not matched to a gene: 8. The CDR3 has 15 amino acids. Germline loops: CDR1 SGHTA, CDR2 FQGNSA. Some clones are missing from TCRdb's copy, which holds only in-frame ones; the method was immunoSEQ multiplex PCR. Here the sample spans about 14,000 clones, roughly 89% being singletons. This sequence originates from a human donor in good health. Sequencing input: Tregs (CD4+, CD25+, CD127-, CD137-, CD154-) from PBMCs; culture status not recorded. The V call is TRBV7-2, the J call TRBJ1-2; 9 nucleotides match TRBD1. The CDR3 DNA sequence: TGTGCCAGCAGCTTAGATTACAGGGGGCTGAACGGCTACACCTTC. Amino acids: CASSLDYRGLNGYTF.